This is a list of T cell receptor beta chains from one sample in a study of T-cell memory formation after mild COVID-19. MiXCR, applied by TCRdb to the 5' RACE reads, yields one record per CDR3 protein. The table shows 400,000 to 500,000 distinct CDR3 sequences, with about 20% occurring only once. What was sequenced was PBMCs or a T cell subset sorted from them (not recorded which). All receptors come from an adult woman who had mild COVID-19 (a few samples of this study predate the infection). Cell type and time point are not known. Each CDR3 is given with its conserved first and last residue. Each record gives: D gene, J gene, clone size, V gene, CDR3 protein, CDR3 DNA. D genes are given only for firm matches. Clone sizes are given selectively: once, few, many, or a class where the clone is expanded.

>NA|TRBJ2-1|few|TRBV5-4
CASTQGGAGEQFF
TGTGCCAGCACCCAGGGGGGGGCCGGTGAGCAGTTCTTC
>NA|TRBJ1-1|NA|TRBV18
CASSPDGRKNTEAFF
TGTGCCAGCTCACCAGATGGACGTAAGAACACTGAAGCTTTCTTT
>NA|TRBJ2-1|few|TRBV15
CATSRIVLSHNEQFF
TGTGCCACCAGCCGGATCGTCTTGAGCCACAATGAGCAGTTCTTC
>TRBD1|TRBJ2-1|many|TRBV4-1
CASTQTGQGVGEQFF
TGCGCCAGCACGCAAACGGGACAGGGGGTGGGGGAGCAGTTCTTC
>NA|TRBJ1-1|few|TRBV6-5
CASSFATGSTEAFF
TGTGCCAGCAGTTTTGCCACAGGTTCTACTGAAGCTTTCTTT
>TRBD2|TRBJ2-3|few|TRBV5-1
CASSIGTSGDTQYF
TGCGCCAGCAGCATCGGGACTAGCGGGGATACGCAGTATTTT
>NA|TRBJ2-7|few|TRBV9
CASSPWDFSYEQYF
TGTGCCAGCAGCCCCTGGGATTTCTCCTACGAGCAGTACTTC
>TRBD1|TRBJ1-2|NA|TRBV29-1
CSVEDLPRQGVDGYTF
TGCAGCGTTGAAGATTTACCGCGCCAGGGGGTCGATGGCTACACCTTC
>TRBD2|TRBJ2-1|NA|TRBV3-1
CASSHPTSGGWNEQFF
TGTGCCAGCAGCCATCCGACTAGCGGGGGTTGGAATGAGCAGTTCTTC
>TRBD1|TRBJ2-7|few|TRBV4-1
CASSQVWTGDYEQYF
TGCGCCAGCAGCCAAGTTTGGACAGGGGACTACGAGCAGTACTTC
>TRBD1|TRBJ2-2|NA|TRBV7-2
CASSESSGTVIAGELFF
TGTGCCAGCAGCGAAAGCTCCGGGACAGTCATTGCCGGGGAGCTGTTTTTT
>TRBD1|TRBJ1-1|few|TRBV4-3
CASSQMTGGGEAFF
TGCGCCAGCAGCCAAATGACAGGGGGCGGTGAAGCTTTCTTT
>NA|TRBJ2-3|NA|TRBV20-1
CSARDLGQKRADTQYF
TGCAGTGCTAGAGATCTCGGGCAGAAACGCGCAGATACGCAGTATTTT
>TRBD2|TRBJ2-1|NA|TRBV20-1
CSARDSLAGIYEQFF
TGCAGTGCTAGAGATTCCCTAGCGGGTATCTATGAGCAGTTCTTC
>NA|TRBJ2-3|many|TRBV12-3/TRBV12-4
CASSRTDTQYF
TGTGCCAGCAGCCGCACAGATACGCAGTATTTT
>NA|TRBJ1-1|NA|TRBV18
CASSFDLNTEAFF
TGTGCCAGCTCTTTCGACTTGAACACTGAAGCTTTCTTT
>TRBD2|TRBJ2-1|many|TRBV4-1
CASSQDRLAGYNEQFF
TGCGCCAGCAGCCAAGATAGGCTAGCGGGGTACAATGAGCAGTTCTTC
>TRBD1|TRBJ2-5|few|TRBV7-7
CASSLGAPTGGRETQYF
TGTGCTAGCAGCTTAGGTGCCCCAACAGGGGGTAGAGAGACCCAGTACTTC
>NA|TRBJ2-1|few|TRBV21-1
CASSKVQESYNEQFF
TGTGCCAGCAGCAAAGTTCAAGAGTCCTACAATGAGCAGTTCTTC
>TRBD2|TRBJ2-1|NA|TRBV6-6
CASRPAGGPPFF
TGTGCCAGCAGGCCAGCGGGAGGGCCTCCGTTCTTC
>NA|TRBJ2-2|few|TRBV7-3
CASSSIPGRKNTGELFF
TGTGCCAGCAGCTCCATCCCGGGACGGAAGAACACCGGGGAGCTGTTTTTT
>TRBD2|TRBJ2-7|NA|TRBV6-5
CASRGALADMYEQYF
TGTGCCAGCAGGGGAGCCCTAGCGGATATGTACGAGCAGTACTTC
>NA|TRBJ1-1|few|TRBV13
CASSPGRLAEAFF
TGTGCCAGCAGCCCCGGGCGATTAGCTGAAGCTTTCTTT
>NA|TRBJ2-4|few|TRBV2
CASRREAKNIQYF
TGTGCCAGCCGCAGGGAAGCCAAAAACATTCAGTACTTC
>NA|TRBJ2-7|NA|TRBV6-5
CASSYSHSSYEQYF
TGTGCCAGCAGTTACTCTCACAGTTCCTACGAGCAGTACTTC
>TRBD1|TRBJ1-2|few|TRBV6-5
CASSYRRTGGAYGYTF
TGTGCCAGCAGTTACAGGAGGACAGGGGGGGCCTATGGCTACACCTTC
>TRBD2|TRBJ2-5|NA|TRBV4-2
CASSQGGTGGYQETQYF
TGTGCCAGCAGCCAGGGCGGTACGGGGGGGTACCAAGAGACCCAGTACTTC
>NA|TRBJ2-5|few|TRBV20-1
CSARDPRGQETQYF
TGCAGTGCTAGAGACCCCAGGGGCCAAGAGACCCAGTACTTC
>NA|TRBJ1-2|few|TRBV12-5
CASGLAPRPSNYGYTF
TGTGCTAGTGGTTTGGCCCCACGGCCTTCGAACTATGGCTACACCTTC
>NA|TRBJ2-2|few|TRBV7-6
CASSLFRGTGELFF
TGTGCCAGCAGCTTATTCAGGGGCACCGGGGAGCTGTTTTTT
>TRBD2|TRBJ2-5|NA|TRBV12-3/TRBV12-4
CASSAGLAGLQETQYF
TGTGCCAGCAGTGCGGGACTAGCGGGATTACAAGAGACCCAGTACTTC
>NA|TRBJ2-1|NA|TRBV3-1
CASSQGRINEQFF
TGTGCCAGCAGCCAGGGACGAATCAATGAGCAGTTCTTC
>NA|TRBJ1-4|NA|TRBV12-3/TRBV12-4
CASSSGARVEKLFF
TGTGCCAGCAGCTCCGGGGCCAGGGTAGAAAAACTGTTTTTT
>TRBD2|TRBJ2-1|many|TRBV7-2
CASSLVGLAVQFF
TGTGCCAGCAGCTTAGTCGGACTAGCGGTTCAGTTCTTC
>NA|TRBJ1-2|few|TRBV7-2
CASSSPRGEGYTF
TGTGCCAGCAGCTCTCCGAGGGGTGAGGGCTACACCTTC
>NA|TRBJ1-4|few|TRBV6-5
CASSYRGGEKLFF
TGTGCCAGCAGTTACAGGGGCGGAGAAAAACTGTTTTTT
>NA|TRBJ2-2|NA|TRBV18
CASSPPQRVTGELFF
TGTGCCAGCTCACCACCCCAGCGGGTCACCGGGGAGCTGTTTTTT
>NA|TRBJ1-4|NA|TRBV4-1
CASSQEPYRDPRGGEKLFF
TGCGCCAGCAGCCAAGAACCCTACCGGGACCCAAGGGGAGGTGAAAAACTGTTTTTT
>TRBD1|TRBJ1-1|few|TRBV12-3/TRBV12-4
CASTSTGYTEAFF
TGTGCCAGCACTTCGACAGGGTACACTGAAGCTTTCTTT
>TRBD1|TRBJ1-6|few|TRBV18
CASSPGQNNSPLHF
TGTGCCAGCTCCCCGGGACAGAATAATTCACCCCTCCACTTT
>NA|TRBJ1-1|NA|TRBV30
CAWSDWTEAFF
TGTGCCTGGAGCGATTGGACTGAAGCTTTCTTT
>NA|TRBJ2-1|NA|TRBV20-1
CSARGTRINEQFF
TGCAGTGCTAGAGGCACAAGAATCAATGAGCAGTTCTTC
>TRBD2|TRBJ2-3|NA|TRBV5-1
CASKASGGTTDTQYF
TGCGCCAGCAAGGCTAGCGGGGGGACCACAGATACGCAGTATTTT
>NA|TRBJ2-3|NA|TRBV5-1
CASSSIGDVITDTQYF
TGCGCCAGCAGCTCTATCGGGGATGTTATCACAGATACGCAGTATTTT
>NA|TRBJ1-5|few|TRBV12-3/TRBV12-4
CASSFGGESQPQHF
TGTGCCAGCAGTTTTGGGGGGGAAAGTCAGCCCCAGCATTTT
>NA|TRBJ2-1|NA|TRBV4-3
CASSGSPSTRRGYNEQFF
TGCGCCAGCAGTGGCAGTCCGTCAACCCGCAGGGGCTACAATGAGCAGTTCTTC
>TRBD1|TRBJ1-1|few|TRBV10-3
CAISEPEGTGVGMNTEAFF
TGTGCCATCAGTGAGCCCGAGGGGACAGGGGTAGGTATGAACACTGAAGCTTTCTTT
>TRBD1|TRBJ1-1|NA|TRBV6-5
CASSDREMMNTEAFF
TGTGCCAGCAGTGACAGGGAAATGATGAACACTGAAGCTTTCTTT
>NA|TRBJ2-7|NA|TRBV15
CATSYSWVFTGNYEQYF
TGTGCCACCAGCTATAGCTGGGTATTTACAGGGAACTACGAGCAGTACTTC